The 29 T cell receptor beta chains below come from one sample, sequenced in a study of shared clonotypes between healthy human individuals. The assay was immunoSEQ multiplex PCR, and TCRdb's table has in-frame clones only and misses some. Of 2 million to 3 million clones in the sample, roughly 93% were seen once. Sequencing was done on a sample of naive CD4+ T cells from PBMCs. As for subset: CD45RA+ positively selected. The source is a man aged 18 to 35 in good health. Some clones in this sample may be carry-over from other donors' samples.

The rearrangement links TRBV5-4 to TRBJ1-2; D possibly corresponds to TRBD1 (6 bases). This CDR3 has 14 amino acids. CDR1 and CDR2 from the germline V gene are SGHNT and YYREEE (reference sequence). V dropped 2 bases and J dropped 0 bases, with 8 bases sitting between them. This CDR3 is CASSFRTANYGYTF. In DNA, the CDR3 is TGTGCCAGCAGCTTTAGGACAGCTAACTATGGCTACACCTTC.

This clone was counted between two and nine times. The genes are TRBV28 and TRBJ1-1; tentatively, D is TRBD1 (5 bases). The CDR3 contains 14 residues. The V end was cut by 7 bases, the J end by 1 base, with 13 bases between. Per the germline V gene, CDR1 is MDHEN and CDR2 is SYDVKM. The CDR3 region is CASTAGRPNTEAFF. The CDR3 nucleotides are TGTGCCAGCACCGCGGGACGGCCGAACACTGAAGCTTTCTTT. Together with reference TRBV28 and TRBJ1-1, the CDR3 gives the full variable domain: DVKVTQSSRYLVKRTGEKVFLECVQDMDHENMFWYRQDPGLGLRLIYFSYDVKMKEKGDIPEGYSVSREKKERFSLILESASTNQTSMYLCASTAGRPNTEAFFGQGTRLTVV.

This chain uses TRBV6-1 with TRBJ2-7, with 9 bases lining up with TRBD2. The junction had 4 bases not matched to a gene; V was cut back by 5 bases and J by 2 bases. The CDR3 length is 14 residues. Germline CDR1 and CDR2: MNHNS and SASEGT. DNA for the CDR3: TGTGCCAGCAGTCCTAGCGGGAACACCTACGAGCAGTACTTC. As protein: CASSPSGNTYEQYF.

The chain joins TRBV5-1 to TRBJ2-1, with D perhaps TRBD2 (6 bases). CDR3 length equals 17 residues. V was pared by 3 bases and J by 2 bases, with 18 bases between. Germline CDR1 is SGHRS and CDR2 is YFSETQ. CDR3 residues: CASSSQPSGGTYNEQFF. CDR3 bases: TGCGCCAGCAGCTCCCAACCCAGCGGAGGGACCTACAATGAGCAGTTCTTC.

The V call is TRBV5-1, the J call TRBJ2-7; D ambiguous. The CDR3 is 16 amino acids. Between the trimmed V and J ends, which lost 3 bases and 4 bases, there was a span of 20 bases. Germline V gene sequence: CDR1 SGHRS, CDR2 YFSETQ. CDR3: CASSSSTGLSVYEQYF. Written as DNA, the CDR3 is TGCGCCAGCAGCTCATCCACCGGGCTGTCGGTGTACGAGCAGTACTTC.

This clone appeared a few times. The chain couples TRBV4-2 to TRBJ1-1, with 7 bases that match TRBD1. The V gene end was trimmed by 5 bases and the J gene end by 4 bases; junction bases not matched to a gene: 7. Germline V gene data show CDR1 as LGHNA and CDR2 as YNFKEQ. This CDR3 has 14 amino acids. This chain's CDR3 is CASSGDRASTEAFF. The CDR3 bases are TGTGCCAGCAGCGGAGACAGGGCTTCCACTGAAGCTTTCTTT.

The chain couples TRBV4-1 to TRBJ2-2; TRBD1 matches 12 bases. V trimming: 4 bases; J trimming: 6 bases; junction bases outside the gene matches: 3. Per germline, CDR1 MGHRA and CDR2 YSYEKL. The length of the CDR3 is 15 residues. The CDR3 loop is CASSRGTGGPGELFF. CDR3 DNA: TGCGCCAGCAGCCGCGGGACAGGGGGCCCCGGGGAGCTGTTTTTT.

Turning to this clone: The same CDR3 can be traced to other DNA sequences in this sample. The chain carries TRBV5-1 and TRBJ2-7; D is perhaps TRBD2 (6 bases). Germline CDR1 reads SGHRS; CDR2 reads YFSETQ. Between the trimmed V and J ends, which lost 0 bases and 3 bases, there was a span of 10 bases. The CDR3 is 14 amino acids. CDR3 protein: CASSLVGGSYEQYF. CDR3 nucleotides: TGCGCCAGCAGCTTGGTTGGGGGGAGCTACGAGCAGTACTTC.

The chain recombines TRBV7-3 with TRBJ2-7; D is undetermined. Looked up from germline, CDR1 is SGHTA and CDR2 is FQGTGA. Trimming shortened V by 3 bases and J by 6 bases, and 9 bases separated the two germline ends. CDR3 length equals 12 residues. CDR3 in amino acids: CASSFLDREQYF. CDR3 DNA: TGTGCCAGCAGCTTCCTGGACCGCGAGCAGTACTTC.

The chain joins TRBV6-5 to TRBJ1-5, with TRBD1 as a possible D gene (5 bases). Germline-derived CDR1 and CDR2 are MNHEY and SVGAGI. V lost 6 bases to trimming and J lost 4 bases, with 16 bases between them. CDR3 size: 15 residues. This CDR3 reads CASSQGTGKNQPQHF. The CDR3 DNA sequence: TGTGCCAGCAGCCAGGGCACGGGGAAGAATCAGCCCCAGCATTTT.

The chain carries TRBV11-2 and TRBJ2-5, with TRBD1 identical over 8 bases. This CDR3 is built from 13 residues. CDR1 and CDR2 (germline): SGHAT, FQNNGV. Trimming took 3 bases from V and 5 from J; bases not matched to a gene: 2. CDR3 in amino acids: CASSLDRAETQYF. In DNA, the CDR3 is TGTGCCAGCAGCTTGGACAGGGCTGAGACCCAGTACTTC.

The chain joins TRBV23-1 to TRBJ2-7; D ambiguous. TRBV23-1 is noted as an ORF with a role that remains uncertain. The CDR3 runs 14 residues. V was trimmed by 3 bases and J by 5 bases, leaving 14 bases between them. CDR3 sequence (DNA): TGCGCCAGCAGTCAGTCAACGGGTATGCACGAGCAGTACTTC. As protein: CASSQSTGMHEQYF.

The chain has TRBV19 and TRBJ1-2; D is undetermined. The CDR3 contains 23 residues. Trimming stripped 11 bases from V and 3 bases from J, with 46 bases between. CDR1 LNHDA and CDR2 SQIVND come from the germline V gene (reference sequence). The chain's CDR3 is CAADPGQSLPPTDPVSVYYGYTF. The CDR3 coding sequence is TGTGCCGCCGACCCGGGCCAATCCCTACCGCCCACCGACCCCGTCTCTGTGTACTATGGCTACACCTTC.

This chain links TRBV5-1 with TRBJ1-4; D is ambiguous. The V gene lost 1 base and the J gene lost 5 bases, with 9 bases spanning the gap. CDR1 SGHRS and CDR2 YFSETQ come from the germline V gene. This CDR3 region has 14 residues. The CDR3 bases are TGCGCCAGCAGCTTGTTTGCAGGAAATGAAAAACTGTTTTTT. It yields the protein CASSLFAGNEKLFF.

V gene TRBV2 combines with J gene TRBJ2-7, with 8 bases fitting TRBD2. This CDR3 region has 15 residues. V shed 6 bases, J shed 1 base, and the junction held 8 bases outside the gene matches. The germline V gene encodes CDR1 SNHLY and CDR2 FYNNEI. For the CDR3, the DNA is TGTGCCAGCAGGGTCGGGACTAGTATTTCCTACGAGCAGTACTTC. Encoded protein: CASRVGTSISYEQYF.

V gene TRBV7-9 combines with J gene TRBJ1-1, with 8 bases matching TRBD1. The CDR3 is 16 amino acids. Germline V gene sequence: CDR1 SEHNR, CDR2 FQNEAQ (reference sequence). J was trimmed by 1 base and V by 4 bases; bases with no gene match: 8. The CDR3 bases are TGTGCCAGCAGCTCGCGACAGGGGTGGGCGAACACTGAAGCTTTCTTT. Protein product: CASSSRQGWANTEAFF.

The rearrangement links TRBV6-6 to TRBJ1-4, with 10 bases identical to TRBD1. The CDR3 sequence is 15 residues long. With 3 bases clipped from V and 8 bases from J, the junction kept 6 bases outside the gene matches. The germline V gene encodes CDR1 MNHNY and CDR2 SVGAGI (reference sequence). CDR3 nucleotides: TGTGCCAGCAGTTATGCCCGGGACAGGGGCGAAAAACTGTTTTTT. This codes for CASSYARDRGEKLFF.

V and J are TRBV19 and TRBJ1-5; tentatively, D is TRBD1 (5 bases). Looked up from germline, CDR1 is LNHDA and CDR2 is SQIVND (reference sequence). The CDR3 contains 17 residues. Deletions cut 3 bases from V and 4 bases from J, with 19 bases between. Here the CDR3 DNA reads TGTGCCAGTAGTATCGGGACCGGCCCGTGGAGGAATCAGCCCCAGCATTTT. Its translation: CASSIGTGPWRNQPQHF.

V gene TRBV30 combines with J gene TRBJ1-1, with 7 bases matching TRBD1. The CDR3 has 13 residues. Germline V gene data show CDR1 as GTSNPN and CDR2 as SVGIG (reference sequence). Trimming cost V 5 bases and J 1 base; bases outside gene matches: 4. The CDR3 loop is CAWGGQKNTEAFF. In DNA form, the CDR3 reads TGTGCCTGGGGGGGACAGAAGAACACTGAAGCTTTCTTT.

The chain uses TRBV4-1 and TRBJ2-7, with 11 bases identical to TRBD2. Germline CDR1 and CDR2: MGHRA and YSYEKL. The V and J ends lost 7 bases and 1 base, in that order; junction bases with no gene match: 15. The CDR3 runs 18 residues. CDR3 residues: CASTLRALAGGPSYEQYF. CDR3 nucleotides: TGCGCCAGCACCCTAAGAGCCCTAGCGGGAGGACCGTCCTACGAGCAGTACTTC.

The chain uses TRBV6-1 and TRBJ1-5; weak D call: TRBD1 (6 bases). Germline lookup yields CDR1 MNHNS and CDR2 SASEGT. V was cut by 6 bases and J by 4 bases, with 10 bases left in between. This CDR3 region has 13 residues. CDR3 sequence: CASRQGNNQPQHF. Written as DNA, the CDR3 is TGTGCCAGCAGACAGGGAAATAATCAGCCCCAGCATTTT.

As to this clone: Other DNA sequences within the sample encode an identical CDR3. The V call is TRBV5-1, the J call TRBJ1-1; no clear D gene. The germline CDR1 and CDR2 sequences are SGHRS and YFSETQ. This CDR3 comprises 13 residues. Trimming removed 0 bases at V and 1 base at J, with 4 bases between. Here the CDR3 DNA reads TGCGCCAGCAGCTTGGTCCCGAACACTGAAGCTTTCTTT. As protein: CASSLVPNTEAFF.

Comment on this clone: Other DNA sequences within the sample encode an identical CDR3. This sequence joins TRBV5-1 and TRBJ2-5; D is unresolved. V was cut by 3 bases and J by 1 base, with 7 bases left in between. Germline values: CDR1 SGHRS, CDR2 YFSETQ. This CDR3 comprises 13 residues. CDR3 in DNA: TGCGCCAGCAGCTCAGGACCCCAAGAGACCCAGTACTTC. Amino acids: CASSSGPQETQYF.

Worth noting for this clone: Within the sample, other DNA sequences also encode this same CDR3. V gene TRBV19 combines with J gene TRBJ1-5; TRBD1 might be the D (5 bases). The V end was cut by 2 bases, the J end by 4 bases, with 12 bases between. Germline V gene sequence: CDR1 LNHDA, CDR2 SQIVND (reference sequence). The CDR3 loop spans 15 amino acids. The CDR3 region is CASSIIRVGNQPQHF. Here the CDR3 DNA reads TGTGCCAGTAGTATAATCAGGGTCGGTAATCAGCCCCAGCATTTT.

J is TRBJ1-5 and V is TRBV5-1, with D perhaps matching TRBD1 (5 bases). Trimming pared 2 bases from V and 7 bases from J, leaving 16 bases between. Germline V lookup: CDR1 SGHRS, CDR2 YFSETQ. CDR3 size: 15 residues. The DNA for the CDR3 is TGCGCCAGCAGCTTAACGGGGACTCCTAGGCAGCCCCAGCATTTT. Protein: CASSLTGTPRQPQHF. Full variable domain (missing parts from reference TRBV5-1 and TRBJ1-5): KAGVTQTPRYLIKTRGQQVTLSCSPISGHRSVSWYQQTPGQGLQFLFEYFSETQRNKGNFPGRFSGRQFSNSRSEMNVSTLELGDSALYLCASSLTGTPRQPQHFGDGTRLSIL.

The V and J genes are TRBV18 and TRBJ1-4, with D perhaps matching TRBD1 (5 bases). The CDR3 is 15 residues long. CDR1 is KGHSH and CDR2 is LQKENI in the germline V gene. The germline V and J ends were trimmed by 6 bases and 5 bases, with 16 bases remaining between them. CDR3 sequence (DNA): TGTGCCAGCTCGGGCCAGGGTATAGGGAATGAAAAACTGTTTTTT. Translation: CASSGQGIGNEKLFF.

The chain links TRBV7-2 to TRBJ2-7; D uncertain. CDR1 SGHTA and CDR2 FQGNSA come from the germline V gene. V shed 2 bases and J shed 2 bases, with 10 bases lying between them. This CDR3 is built from 14 residues. CDR3 DNA sequence: TGTGCCAGCAGCTTATATCCGGGCCCCTACGAGCAGTACTTC. Translating gives CASSLYPGPYEQYF.

V and J are TRBV9 and TRBJ2-3, with 12 bases aligning to TRBD2. The CDR3 runs to 17 residues. Germline V gene lookup returns CDR1 SGDLS and CDR2 YYNGEE. V dropped 4 bases and J dropped 0; count of bases not matched to a gene: 6. The CDR3 protein is CASSPRTSGTSTDTQYF. The CDR3 nucleotides are TGTGCCAGCAGCCCCCGGACTAGCGGGACTAGCACAGATACGCAGTATTTT.

The J gene is TRBJ2-2, the V gene TRBV7-3, with 8 bases aligning to TRBD2. Germline V gene sequence: CDR1 SGHTA, CDR2 FQGTGA. The CDR3 is 13 residues long. Trimming removed 5 bases from V and 13 bases from J; junction bases left unmatched: 9. The CDR3 protein is CASSPRGREVLFF. In nucleotides, the CDR3 is TGTGCCAGCAGCCCCCGGGGGCGGGAGGTGCTGTTTTTT.